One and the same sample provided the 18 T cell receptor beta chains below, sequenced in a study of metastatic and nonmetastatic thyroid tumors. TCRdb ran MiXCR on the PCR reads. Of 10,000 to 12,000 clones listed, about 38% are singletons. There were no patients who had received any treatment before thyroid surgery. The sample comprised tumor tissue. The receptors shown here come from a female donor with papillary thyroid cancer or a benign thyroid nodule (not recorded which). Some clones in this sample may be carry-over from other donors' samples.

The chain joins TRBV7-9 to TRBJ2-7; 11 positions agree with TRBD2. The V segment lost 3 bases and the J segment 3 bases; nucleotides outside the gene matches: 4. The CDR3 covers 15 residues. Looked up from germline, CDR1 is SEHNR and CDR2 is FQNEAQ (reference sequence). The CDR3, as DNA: TGTGCCAGCAGCTTGGGTGGGACTAGCGGCTACGAGCAGTACTTC. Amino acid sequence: CASSLGGTSGYEQYF.

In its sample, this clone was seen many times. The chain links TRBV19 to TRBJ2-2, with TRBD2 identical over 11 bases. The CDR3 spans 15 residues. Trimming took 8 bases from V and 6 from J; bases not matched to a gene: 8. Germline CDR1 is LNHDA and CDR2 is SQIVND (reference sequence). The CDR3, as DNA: TGTGCCAGTCTGCCCACTAGCGGGAGTTCCGGGGAGCTGTTTTTT. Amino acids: CASLPTSGSSGELFF. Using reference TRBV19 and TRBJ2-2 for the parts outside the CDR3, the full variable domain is DGGITQSPKYLFRKEGQNVTLSCEQNLNHDAMYWYRQDPGQGLRLIYYSQIVNDFQKGDIAEGYSVSREKKESFPLTVTSAQKNPTAFYLCASLPTSGSSGELFFGEGSRLTVL.

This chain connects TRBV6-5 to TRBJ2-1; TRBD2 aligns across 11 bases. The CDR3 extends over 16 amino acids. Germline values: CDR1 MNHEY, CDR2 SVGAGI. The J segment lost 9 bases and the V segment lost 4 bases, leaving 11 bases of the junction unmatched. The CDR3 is CASSWLAGGFNAEQFF. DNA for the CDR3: TGTGCCAGCAGTTGGCTAGCGGGAGGTTTTAATGCTGAGCAGTTCTTC.

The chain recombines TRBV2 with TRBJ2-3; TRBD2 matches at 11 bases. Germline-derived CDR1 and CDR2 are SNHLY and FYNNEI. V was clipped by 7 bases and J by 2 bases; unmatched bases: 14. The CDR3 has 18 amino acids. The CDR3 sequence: CASNDGTSGTSHTDTQYF. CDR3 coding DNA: TGTGCCAGCAACGACGGGACTAGCGGAACAAGCCACACAGATACGCAGTATTTT.

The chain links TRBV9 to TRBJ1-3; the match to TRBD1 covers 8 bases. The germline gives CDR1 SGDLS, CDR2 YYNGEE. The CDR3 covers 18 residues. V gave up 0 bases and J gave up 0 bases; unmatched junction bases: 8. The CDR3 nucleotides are TGTGCCAGCAGCGTAGGGCAGGGGGCACCCATCTCTGGAAACACCATATATTTT. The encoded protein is CASSVGQGAPISGNTIYF.

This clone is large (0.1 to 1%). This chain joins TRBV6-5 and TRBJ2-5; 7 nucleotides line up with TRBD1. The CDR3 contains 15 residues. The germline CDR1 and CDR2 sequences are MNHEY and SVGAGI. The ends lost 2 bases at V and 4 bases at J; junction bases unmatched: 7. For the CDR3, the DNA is TGTGCCAGCAGTTACCTATGGGACAGTTCAGAGACCCAGTACTTC. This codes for CASSYLWDSSETQYF.

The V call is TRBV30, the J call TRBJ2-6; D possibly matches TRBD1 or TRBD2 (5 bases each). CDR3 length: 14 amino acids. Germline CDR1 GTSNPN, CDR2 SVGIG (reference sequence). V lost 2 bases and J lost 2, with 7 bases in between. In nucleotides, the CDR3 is TGTGCCTGGAGTCGAGGGGCTGGGGCCAACGTCCTGACTTTC. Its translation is CAWSRGAGANVLTF.

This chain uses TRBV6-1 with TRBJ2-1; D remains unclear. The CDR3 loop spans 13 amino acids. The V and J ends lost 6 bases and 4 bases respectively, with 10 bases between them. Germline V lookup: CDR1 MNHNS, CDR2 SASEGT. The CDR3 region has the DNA TGTGCCAGCAGCCGAGCCTTTTACAATGAGCAGTTCTTC. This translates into CASSRAFYNEQFF.

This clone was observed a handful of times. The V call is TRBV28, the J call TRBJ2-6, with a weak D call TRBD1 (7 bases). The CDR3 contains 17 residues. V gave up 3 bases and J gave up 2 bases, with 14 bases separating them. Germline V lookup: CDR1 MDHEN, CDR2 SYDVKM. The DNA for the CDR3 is TGTGCCAGCAGTTTGGAGGGGGCGCTCACTGGGGCCAACGTCCTGACTTTC. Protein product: CASSLEGALTGANVLTF. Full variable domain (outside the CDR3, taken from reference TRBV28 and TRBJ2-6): DVKVTQSSRYLVKRTGEKVFLECVQDMDHENMFWYRQDPGLGLRLIYFSYDVKMKEKGDIPEGYSVSREKKERFSLILESASTNQTSMYLCASSLEGALTGANVLTFGAGSRLTVL.

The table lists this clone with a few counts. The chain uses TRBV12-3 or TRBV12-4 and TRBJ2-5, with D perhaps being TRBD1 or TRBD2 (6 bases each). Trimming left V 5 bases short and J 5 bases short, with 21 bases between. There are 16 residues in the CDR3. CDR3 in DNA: TGTGCCAGCAGTCCCCGGGACCGACGGGGGCTGGAGACCCAGTACTTC. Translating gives CASSPRDRRGLETQYF.

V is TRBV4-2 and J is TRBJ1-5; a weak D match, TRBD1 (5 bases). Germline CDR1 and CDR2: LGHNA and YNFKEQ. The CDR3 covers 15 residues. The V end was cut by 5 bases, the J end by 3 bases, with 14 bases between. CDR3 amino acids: CASSASWGDNQPQHF. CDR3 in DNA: TGTGCCAGCAGCGCCTCTTGGGGGGACAATCAGCCCCAGCATTTT.

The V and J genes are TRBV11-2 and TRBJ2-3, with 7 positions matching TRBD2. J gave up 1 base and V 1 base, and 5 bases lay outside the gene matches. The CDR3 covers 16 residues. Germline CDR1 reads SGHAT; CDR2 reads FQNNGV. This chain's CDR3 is CASSLGRGGGTDTQYF. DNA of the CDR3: TGTGCCAGCAGCTTAGGCCGGGGAGGGGGCACAGATACGCAGTATTTT.

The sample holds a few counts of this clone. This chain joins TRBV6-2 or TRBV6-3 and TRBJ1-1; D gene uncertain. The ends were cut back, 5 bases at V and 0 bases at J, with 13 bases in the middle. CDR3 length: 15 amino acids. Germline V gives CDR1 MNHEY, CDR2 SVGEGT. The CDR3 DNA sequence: TGTGCCAGCAGTCCTTACACGGAATTGAACACTGAAGCTTTCTTT. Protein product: CASSPYTELNTEAFF.

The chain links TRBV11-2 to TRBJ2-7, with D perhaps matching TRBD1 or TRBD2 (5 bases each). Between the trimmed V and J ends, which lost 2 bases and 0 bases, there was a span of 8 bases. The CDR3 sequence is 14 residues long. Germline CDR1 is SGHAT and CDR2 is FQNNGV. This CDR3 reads CASSLRGTSYEQYF. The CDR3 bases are TGTGCCAGCAGCTTACGGGGCACCTCCTACGAGCAGTACTTC.

The CDR3 nucleotides read TGTGCCAGCATTCCTGGTCCAGGGGGCAAGGGTCAGCCCCAGCATTTT. It yields the protein CASIPGPGGKGQPQHF. The rearrangement uses TRBV11-2 and TRBJ1-5, with 8 bases identical to TRBD1. The J segment lost 6 bases and the V segment lost 7 bases, leaving 14 bases of the junction unmatched. This CDR3 is 16 amino acids long. Germline V CDR1 and CDR2: SGHAT, FQNNGV.

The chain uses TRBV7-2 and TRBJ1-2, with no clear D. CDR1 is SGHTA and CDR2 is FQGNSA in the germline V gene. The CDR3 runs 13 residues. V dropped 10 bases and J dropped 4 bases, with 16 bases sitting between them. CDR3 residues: CAIAHAMGYGYTF. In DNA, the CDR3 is TGTGCCATCGCCCACGCAATGGGCTATGGCTACACCTTC.

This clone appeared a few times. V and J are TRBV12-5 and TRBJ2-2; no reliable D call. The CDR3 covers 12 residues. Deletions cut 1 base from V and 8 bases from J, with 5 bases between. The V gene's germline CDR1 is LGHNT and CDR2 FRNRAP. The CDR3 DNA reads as TGTGCTAGTGGTTTGGCGACAGGGGAGCTGTTTTTT. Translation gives CASGLATGELFF. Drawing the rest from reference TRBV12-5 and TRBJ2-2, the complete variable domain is DARVTQTPRHKVTEMGQEVTMRCQPILGHNTVFWYRQTMMQGLELLAYFRNRAPLDDSGMPKDRFSAEMPDATLATLKIQPSEPRDSAVYFCASGLATGELFFGEGSRLTVL.

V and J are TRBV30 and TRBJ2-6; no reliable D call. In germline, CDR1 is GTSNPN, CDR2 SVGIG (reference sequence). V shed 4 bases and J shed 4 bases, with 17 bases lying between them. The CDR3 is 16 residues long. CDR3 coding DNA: TGTGCCTGGAATCCAACCCCGGCGGCAGGGGCCAACGTCCTGACTTTC. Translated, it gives CAWNPTPAAGANVLTF.